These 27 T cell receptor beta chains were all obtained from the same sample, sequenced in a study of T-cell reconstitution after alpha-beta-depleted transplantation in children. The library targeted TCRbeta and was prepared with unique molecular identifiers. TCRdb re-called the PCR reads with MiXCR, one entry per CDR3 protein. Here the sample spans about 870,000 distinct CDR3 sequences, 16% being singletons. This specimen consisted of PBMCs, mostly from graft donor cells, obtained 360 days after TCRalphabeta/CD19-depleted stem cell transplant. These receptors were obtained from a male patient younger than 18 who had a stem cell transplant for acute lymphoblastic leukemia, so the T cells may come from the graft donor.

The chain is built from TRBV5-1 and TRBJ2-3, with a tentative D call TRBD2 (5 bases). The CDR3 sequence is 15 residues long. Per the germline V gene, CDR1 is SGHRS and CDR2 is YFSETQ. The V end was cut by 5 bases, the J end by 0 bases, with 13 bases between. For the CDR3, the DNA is TGCGCCAGCAGTCAAGTCGGGATGAGCACAGATACGCAGTATTTT. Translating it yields CASSQVGMSTDTQYF.

The CDR3 sequence is CASSDRLAANTGELFF. Here the CDR3 DNA reads TGTGCCAGCAGCGATCGACTAGCGGCGAACACCGGGGAGCTGTTTTTT. The chain links TRBV11-2 to TRBJ2-2; 9 bases match TRBD2. The CDR3 is made up of 16 amino acids. CDR1 is SGHAT, CDR2 FQNNGV, per germline. V trimming: 5 bases; J trimming: 0 bases; junction bases outside the gene matches: 4.

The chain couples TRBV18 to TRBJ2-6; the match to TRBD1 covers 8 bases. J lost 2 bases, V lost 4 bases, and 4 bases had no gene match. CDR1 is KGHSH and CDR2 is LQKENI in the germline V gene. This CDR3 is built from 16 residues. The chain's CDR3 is CASSQRTGTGANVLTF. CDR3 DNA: TGTGCCAGCTCACAACGGACAGGGACTGGGGCCAACGTCCTGACTTTC.

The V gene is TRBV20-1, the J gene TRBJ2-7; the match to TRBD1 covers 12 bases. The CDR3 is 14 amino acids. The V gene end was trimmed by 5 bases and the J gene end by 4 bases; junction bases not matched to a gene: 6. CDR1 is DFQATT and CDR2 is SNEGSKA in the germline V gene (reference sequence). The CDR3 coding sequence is TGCAGTGCTGGCGGGACAGGGGGCTGGTACGAGCAGTACTTC. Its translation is CSAGGTGGWYEQYF.

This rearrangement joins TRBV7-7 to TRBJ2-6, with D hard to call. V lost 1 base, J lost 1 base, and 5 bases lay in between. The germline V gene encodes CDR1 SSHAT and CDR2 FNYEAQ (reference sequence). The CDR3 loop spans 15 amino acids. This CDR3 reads CASSLGQSGANVLTF. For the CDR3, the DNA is TGTGCCAGCAGCTTAGGGCAATCTGGGGCCAACGTCCTGACTTTC.

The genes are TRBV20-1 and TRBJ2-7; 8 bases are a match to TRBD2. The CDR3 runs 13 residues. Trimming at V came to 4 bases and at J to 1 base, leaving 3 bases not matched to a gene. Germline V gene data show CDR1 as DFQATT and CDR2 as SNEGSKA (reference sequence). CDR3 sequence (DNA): TGCAGTGCTATGGGACTAGTGTCCTACGAGCAGTACTTC. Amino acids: CSAMGLVSYEQYF.

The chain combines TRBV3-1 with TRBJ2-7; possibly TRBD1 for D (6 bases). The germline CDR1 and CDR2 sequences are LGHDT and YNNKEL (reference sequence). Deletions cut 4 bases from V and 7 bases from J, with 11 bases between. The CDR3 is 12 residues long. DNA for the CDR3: TGTGCCAGCAGCCCCAGGGGCTGGGAGCAGTACTTC. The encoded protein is CASSPRGWEQYF.

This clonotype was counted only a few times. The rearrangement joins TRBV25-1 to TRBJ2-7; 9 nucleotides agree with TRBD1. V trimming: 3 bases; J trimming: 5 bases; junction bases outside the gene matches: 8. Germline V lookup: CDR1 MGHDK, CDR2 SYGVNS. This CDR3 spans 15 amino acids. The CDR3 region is CASSDPQGATNEQYF. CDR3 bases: TGTGCCAGCAGTGACCCACAGGGGGCAACTAACGAGCAGTACTTC.

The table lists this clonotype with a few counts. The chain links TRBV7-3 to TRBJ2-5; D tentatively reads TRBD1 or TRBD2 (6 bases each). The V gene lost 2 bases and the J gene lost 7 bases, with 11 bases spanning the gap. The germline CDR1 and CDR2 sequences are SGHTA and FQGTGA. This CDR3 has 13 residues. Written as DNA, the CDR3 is TGTGCCAGCAGCTTATGGAAGGGGGGGACCCAGTACTTC. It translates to CASSLWKGGTQYF.

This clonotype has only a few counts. DNA of the CDR3: TGCGCCAGCAGCCAAGGGACCTCCTCGAATGAAAAACTGTTTTTT. As protein: CASSQGTSSNEKLFF. The V call is TRBV4-1, the J call TRBJ1-4; D gene ambiguous. CDR1 and CDR2 (germline): MGHRA, YSYEKL. With 1 base removed from V and 5 bases from J, the gap between germline ends came to 11 bases. This CDR3 is 15 amino acids long.

The CDR3 DNA reads TGTGCCAGCAGCCCTGAAGTGGGTAGCGGGTCCTACAATGAGCAGTTCTTC. The encoded protein is CASSPEVGSGSYNEQFF. The chain has TRBV12-3 or TRBV12-4 and TRBJ2-1; 7 bases match TRBD2. V shed 6 bases and J 1 base; nucleotides not matched to a gene: 12. CDR3 size: 17 residues.

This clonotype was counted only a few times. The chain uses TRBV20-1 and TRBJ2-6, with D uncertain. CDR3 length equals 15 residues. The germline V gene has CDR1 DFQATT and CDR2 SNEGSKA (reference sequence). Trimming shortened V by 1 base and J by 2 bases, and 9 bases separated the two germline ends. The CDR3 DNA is TGCAGTGCTAGAGGTCGCATCCCTGGGGCCAACGTCCTGACTTTC. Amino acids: CSARGRIPGANVLTF.

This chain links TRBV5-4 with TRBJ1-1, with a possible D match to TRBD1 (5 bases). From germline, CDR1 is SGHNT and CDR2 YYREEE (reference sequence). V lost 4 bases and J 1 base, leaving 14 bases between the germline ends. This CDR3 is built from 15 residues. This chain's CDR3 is CASSVQARGNTEAFF. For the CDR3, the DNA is TGTGCCAGCAGCGTACAGGCGCGAGGGAACACTGAAGCTTTCTTT.

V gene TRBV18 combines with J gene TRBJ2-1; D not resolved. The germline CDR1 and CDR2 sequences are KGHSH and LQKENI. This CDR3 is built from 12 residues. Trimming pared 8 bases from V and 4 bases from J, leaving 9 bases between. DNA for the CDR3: TGTGCCAGCGAAACGGAATACAATGAGCAGTTCTTC. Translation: CASETEYNEQFF.

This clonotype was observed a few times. The DNA of the CDR3 is TGTGCCAGCAGTGAATTGGGCGCAACTAATGAAAAACTGTTTTTT. Translation gives CASSELGATNEKLFF. This chain joins TRBV25-1 and TRBJ1-4, with unresolved D. The germline gives CDR1 MGHDK, CDR2 SYGVNS. This CDR3 is 15 amino acids long. The V gene lost 1 base and the J gene lost 0 bases, with 6 bases spanning the gap.

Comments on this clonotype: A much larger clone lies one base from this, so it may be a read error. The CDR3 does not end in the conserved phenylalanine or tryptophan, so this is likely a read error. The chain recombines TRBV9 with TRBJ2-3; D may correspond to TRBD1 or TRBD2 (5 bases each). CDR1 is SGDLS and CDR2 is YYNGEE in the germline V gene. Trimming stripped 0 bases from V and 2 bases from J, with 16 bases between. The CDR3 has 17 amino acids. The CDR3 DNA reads TGTGCCAGCAGCGTAGGGGGGTGGTTGCCCACCACAGATACGCAGTATCTT. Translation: CASSVGGWLPTTDTQYL.

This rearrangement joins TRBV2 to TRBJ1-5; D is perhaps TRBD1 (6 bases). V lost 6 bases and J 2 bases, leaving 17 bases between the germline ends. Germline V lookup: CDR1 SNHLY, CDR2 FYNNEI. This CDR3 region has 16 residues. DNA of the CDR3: TGTGCCAGCAGCAAAGCTACAGGGTTTGGCAATCAGCCCCAGCATTTT. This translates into CASSKATGFGNQPQHF.

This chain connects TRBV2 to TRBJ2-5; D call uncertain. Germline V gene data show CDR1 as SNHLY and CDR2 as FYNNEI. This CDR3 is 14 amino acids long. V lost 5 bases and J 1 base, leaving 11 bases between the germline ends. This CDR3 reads CASSSTFIQETQYF. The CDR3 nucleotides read TGTGCCAGCAGTAGTACATTTATCCAAGAGACCCAGTACTTC.

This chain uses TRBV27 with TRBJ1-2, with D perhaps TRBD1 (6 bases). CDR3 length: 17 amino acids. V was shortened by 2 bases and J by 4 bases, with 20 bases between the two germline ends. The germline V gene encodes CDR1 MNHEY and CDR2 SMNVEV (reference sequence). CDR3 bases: TGTGCCAGCAGTTTAAGTGTCCGGCAGGGGATTATCTATGGCTACACCTTC. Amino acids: CASSLSVRQGIIYGYTF.

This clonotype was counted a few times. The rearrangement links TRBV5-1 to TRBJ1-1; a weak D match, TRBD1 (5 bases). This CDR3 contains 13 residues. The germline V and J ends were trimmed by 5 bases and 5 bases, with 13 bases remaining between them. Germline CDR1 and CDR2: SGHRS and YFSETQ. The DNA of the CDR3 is TGCGCCAGCAGAAGGGGCACGACGACTGAAGCTTTCTTT. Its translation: CASRRGTTTEAFF.

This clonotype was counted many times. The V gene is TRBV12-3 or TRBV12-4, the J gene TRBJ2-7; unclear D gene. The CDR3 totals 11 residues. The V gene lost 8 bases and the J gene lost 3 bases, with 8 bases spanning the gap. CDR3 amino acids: CASGVIYEQYF. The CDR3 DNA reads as TGTGCCAGCGGGGTTATCTACGAGCAGTACTTC.

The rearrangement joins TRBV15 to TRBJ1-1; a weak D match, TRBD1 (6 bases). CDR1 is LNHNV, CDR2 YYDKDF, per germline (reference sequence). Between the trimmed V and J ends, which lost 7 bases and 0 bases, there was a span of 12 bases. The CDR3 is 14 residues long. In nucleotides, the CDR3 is TGTGCCACCAAGACCAGGGGTTTGAACACTGAAGCTTTCTTT. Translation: CATKTRGLNTEAFF.

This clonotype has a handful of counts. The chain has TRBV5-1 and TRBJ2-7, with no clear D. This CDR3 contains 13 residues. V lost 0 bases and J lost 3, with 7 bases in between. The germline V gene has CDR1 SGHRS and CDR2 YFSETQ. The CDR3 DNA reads TGCGCCAGCAGCTTGGTGGAGAGCTACGAGCAGTACTTC. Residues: CASSLVESYEQYF.

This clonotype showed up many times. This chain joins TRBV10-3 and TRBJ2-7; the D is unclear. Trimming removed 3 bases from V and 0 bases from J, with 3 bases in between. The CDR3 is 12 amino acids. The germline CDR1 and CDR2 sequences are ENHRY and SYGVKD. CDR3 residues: CAISDSSYEQYF. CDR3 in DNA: TGTGCCATCAGTGATTCCTCCTACGAGCAGTACTTC.

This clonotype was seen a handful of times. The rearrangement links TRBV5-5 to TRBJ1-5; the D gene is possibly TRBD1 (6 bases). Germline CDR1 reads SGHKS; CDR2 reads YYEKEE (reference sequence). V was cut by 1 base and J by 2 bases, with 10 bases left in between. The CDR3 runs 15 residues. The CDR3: CASSLTAGGNQPQHF. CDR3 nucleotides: TGTGCCAGCAGCTTGACGGCAGGGGGCAATCAGCCCCAGCATTTT. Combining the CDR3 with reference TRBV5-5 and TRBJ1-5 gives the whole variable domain DAGVTQSPTHLIKTRGQQVTLRCSPISGHKSVSWYQQVLGQGPQFIFQYYEKEERGRGNFPDRFSARQFPNYSSELNVNALLLGDSALYLCASSLTAGGNQPQHFGDGTRLSIL.

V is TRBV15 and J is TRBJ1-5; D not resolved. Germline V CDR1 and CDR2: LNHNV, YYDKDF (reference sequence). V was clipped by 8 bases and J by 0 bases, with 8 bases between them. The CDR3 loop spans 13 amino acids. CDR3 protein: CATRAVSNQPQHF. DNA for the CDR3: TGTGCCACCCGGGCAGTTAGCAATCAGCCCCAGCATTTT.

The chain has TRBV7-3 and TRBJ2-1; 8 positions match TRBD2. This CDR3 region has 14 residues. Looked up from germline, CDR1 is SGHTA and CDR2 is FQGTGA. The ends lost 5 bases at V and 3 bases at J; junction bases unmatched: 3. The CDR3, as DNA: TGTGCCAGCAGCACTAGCGGTGGCTACAATGAGCAGTTCTTC. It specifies CASSTSGGYNEQFF.